This T cell receptor (beta chain) was sequenced in a study of CD8 T cells in Susac syndrome. Study outcomes and limitations: The study admitted that it had a relatively small number of individuals in its TCR sequencing and HLA analysis.

TCR beta was sequenced from blood CD8+ and CD4+ T cells. The CD8+ and CD4+ T cells were negatively isolated, with the TEMRA cells enriched by FACS. There are a few counts of this clonotype. The target antigen is unknown. A quantity of roughly 0.5 to 1 ug RNA underwent reverse transcription using random hexamers. Amplification of TCR beta CDR3 spanned 54 Vbeta and 13 Jbeta via immunoSEQ multiplex PCR. Each CDR3 protein is one row after TCRdb ran MiXCR on the immunoSEQ multiplex PCR reads. Among around 150,000 distinct CDR3 sequences, nearly 95% were seen once, and the ten largest hold roughly 0.27%. The germline V gene has CDR1 SGHTS and CDR2 YDEGEE. The CDR3 totals 13 residues. V gave up 8 bases and J gave up 6 bases; unmatched junction bases: 4.

The chain uses TRBV5-8 and TRBJ2-3, with 12 bases aligning to TRBD2. The origin of this receptor is a human donor in good health. The sequencing input was CD8+ T cells from PBMCs. In DNA form, the CDR3 reads TGTGCCAGTTCACTAGCGGGAGGCGATACGCAGTATTTT. Amino acid sequence: CASSLAGGDTQYF.